A single sample gave rise to the 24 T cell receptor beta chains below, sequenced in a study of T cells in Graves' hyperthyroidism and ophthalmopathy. Using RNA transcripts as the source, TCR beta CDR3 regions were amplified. TCR CDR3 underwent first-round RT-PCR with the HTBI primer set. MiXCR was run by TCRdb on the multiplex PCR reads, yielding one entry per CDR3 protein. The sample holds a few hundred thousand distinct CDR3 sequences, about 15% seen once. Sequencing input: blood. These receptor sequences come from a woman in her twenties or thirties with Graves' hyperthyroidism.

The V call is TRBV6-1, the J call TRBJ2-7; weak D call: TRBD2 (6 bases). V shed 6 bases and J shed 0 bases, with 18 bases lying between them. The germline gives CDR1 MNHNS, CDR2 SASEGT. The CDR3 is 16 amino acids. The CDR3 sequence is CASRGAGGYPSYEQYF. For the CDR3, the DNA is TGTGCCAGCAGGGGAGCGGGCGGGTATCCCTCCTACGAGCAGTACTTC.

V is TRBV30 and J is TRBJ1-2; TRBD1 might be the D (6 bases). Germline V lookup: CDR1 GTSNPN, CDR2 SVGIG (reference sequence). The V and J ends lost 2 bases and 6 bases respectively, with 10 bases between them. This CDR3 has 12 residues. The CDR3 loop is CAWSPQGDGYTF. Written as DNA, the CDR3 is TGTGCCTGGAGTCCACAGGGAGATGGCTACACCTTC.

This clonotype was seen repeatedly, ten times or more. CDR3 loop: CASSSNIGNEQYF. The CDR3 bases are TGTGCCAGCAGCTCCAACATAGGAAACGAGCAGTACTTC. The rearrangement joins TRBV7-3 to TRBJ2-7; D call uncertain. The germline CDR1 and CDR2 sequences are SGHTA and FQGTGA. The V gene lost 4 bases and the J gene lost 5 bases, with 12 bases spanning the gap. The CDR3 runs 13 residues.

The rearrangement uses TRBV9 and TRBJ2-5; D remains unclear. Germline loops: CDR1 SGDLS, CDR2 YYNGEE. V lost 3 bases, J lost 4 bases, and 10 bases lay in between. The CDR3 is 13 amino acids. CDR3 in DNA: TGTGCCAGCAGCGCGAGCCCATCAGAGACCCAGTACTTC. Translation: CASSASPSETQYF. The full variable domain, its missing parts supplied by reference TRBV9 and TRBJ2-5, is DSGVTQTPKHLITATGQRVTLRCSPRSGDLSVYWYQQSLDQGLQFLIQYYNGEERAKGNILERFSAQQFPDLHSELNLSSLELGDSALYFCASSASPSETQYFGPGTRLLVL.

Details on this clonotype: A much larger clone differs by one base, so this may be a read error. This chain uses TRBV28 with TRBJ2-5, with TRBD1 matching over 9 bases. V dropped 4 bases and J dropped 4; count of bases not matched to a gene: 4. The length of the CDR3 is 14 residues. CDR1 MDHEN and CDR2 SYDVKM come from the germline V gene. For the CDR3, the DNA is TGTGCCAGCAGTTGGGGACAGGGACTAGAGACCCAGTACTTC. This gives the protein CASSWGQGLETQYF.

This clonotype was detected many times. J is TRBJ2-5 and V is TRBV7-9; D gene uncertain. The CDR3 covers 14 residues. V dropped 1 base and J dropped 3 bases, with 9 bases sitting between them. Looked up from germline, CDR1 is SEHNR and CDR2 is FQNEAQ (reference sequence). CDR3 amino acids: CASSLVPNEETQYF. The DNA for the CDR3 is TGTGCCAGCAGCTTAGTCCCTAACGAAGAGACCCAGTACTTC.

V and J are TRBV28 and TRBJ1-1; weak D call: TRBD1 (5 bases). With 4 bases removed from V and 2 bases from J, the gap between germline ends came to 11 bases. Germline loops: CDR1 MDHEN, CDR2 SYDVKM. The CDR3 is 14 residues long. CDR3 loop: CASSYPRGNTEAFF. The CDR3 DNA reads as TGTGCCAGCAGTTACCCCCGGGGCAACACTGAAGCTTTCTTT.

This clonotype was seen repeatedly, ten times or more. The chain uses TRBV5-6 and TRBJ2-7, with a weak D call TRBD1 (5 bases). V lost 2 bases, J lost 11 bases, and 17 bases lay in between. The CDR3 totals 13 residues. In germline, CDR1 is SGHDT, CDR2 YYEEEE. This CDR3 is CASSFRHRQSEYF. CDR3 nucleotide sequence: TGTGCCAGCAGCTTCAGACATCGACAGAGCGAGTACTTC.

This clonotype was counted only a few times. CDR3 sequence (DNA): TGTGCCAGCAGCGCGGGGACAGGACTGGCAGATACGCAGTATTTT. Protein sequence: CASSAGTGLADTQYF. This chain joins TRBV9 and TRBJ2-3; 8 bases match TRBD1. The V and J ends lost 3 bases and 4 bases, in that order; junction bases with no gene match: 7. From germline, CDR1 is SGDLS and CDR2 YYNGEE. The CDR3 spans 15 residues.

The chain is built from TRBV6-6 and TRBJ2-1, with D perhaps matching TRBD1 (5 bases). CDR3 length equals 14 residues. Trimming removed 0 bases from V and 6 bases from J, with 9 bases in between. Germline V CDR1 and CDR2: MNHNY, SVGAGI (reference sequence). CDR3 residues: CASSYSTAPNEQFF. CDR3 coding DNA: TGTGCCAGCAGTTACTCGACAGCCCCCAATGAGCAGTTCTTC.

This clonotype appeared a few times. The gene calls are TRBV10-3 and TRBJ1-2; D unresolved. Germline loops: CDR1 ENHRY, CDR2 SYGVKD. V shed 0 bases and J shed 9 bases, with 17 bases lying between them. CDR3 length equals 15 residues. This CDR3 is CAISESGGPLERYTF. The DNA of the CDR3 is TGTGCCATCAGTGAGTCCGGAGGGCCGCTGGAACGCTACACCTTC.

This rearrangement joins TRBV9 to TRBJ2-3, with a weak D call TRBD1 (5 bases). V lost 3 bases to trimming and J lost 2 bases, with 10 bases between them. The CDR3 has 14 residues. Per germline, CDR1 SGDLS and CDR2 YYNGEE. The CDR3 sequence is CASSARTTTDTQYF. Here the CDR3 DNA reads TGTGCCAGCAGCGCCCGGACAACCACAGATACGCAGTATTTT.

The J gene is TRBJ1-1, the V gene TRBV4-1; D remains ambiguous. Germline lookup yields CDR1 MGHRA and CDR2 YSYEKL. The V gene lost 3 bases and the J gene lost 8 bases, with 16 bases spanning the gap. The CDR3 has 14 amino acids. DNA of the CDR3: TGCGCCAGCAGCCACGGACGGACGGTTCAGGAAGCTTTCTTT. Protein sequence: CASSHGRTVQEAFF.

This clonotype has just a few counts. The genes are TRBV14 and TRBJ2-2; TRBD1 or TRBD2 may be the D gene (5 bases each). This CDR3 is 15 amino acids long. Germline assignment: CDR1 SGHDN and CDR2 FVKESK. The V end lost 1 base, the J end lost 6 bases, and 12 bases lay between the germline ends. The CDR3 DNA sequence: TGTGCCAGCAGCCAAGTCCCCGGGGCGTCCGGGGAGCTGTTTTTT. Residues: CASSQVPGASGELFF.

As regards this clonotype: This sequence may be a read error, since a much larger clone differs from it by one base. This sequence joins TRBV20-1 and TRBJ2-7; 10 bases fit TRBD1. Germline lookup yields CDR1 DFQATT and CDR2 SNEGSKA (reference sequence). After removal of 5 bases from V and 5 bases from J, the junction contained 24 bases not matched to a gene. The CDR3 runs 19 residues. CDR3 in DNA: TGCAGTGCTGGGTCCGGGGGCACACCGGACAGGGGGGCATTTGACGAGCAGTACTTC. The encoded protein is CSAGSGGTPDRGAFDEQYF.

This clonotype was recorded many times. The chain uses TRBV11-1 and TRBJ2-7; D is undetermined. This CDR3 region has 13 residues. From germline, CDR1 is SGHAT and CDR2 FQDESV (reference sequence). Between the trimmed V and J ends, which lost 5 bases and 6 bases, there was a span of 14 bases. CDR3 region: CASSVQVYREQYF. The DNA of the CDR3 is TGTGCCAGCAGCGTCCAGGTATATCGCGAGCAGTACTTC. The full variable domain, with the rest looked up from reference TRBV11-1 and TRBJ2-7, is EAEVAQSPRYKITEKSQAVAFWCDPISGHATLYWYRQILGQGPELLVQFQDESVVDDSQLPKDRFSAERLKGVDSTLKIQPAELGDSAMYLCASSVQVYREQYFGPGTRLTVT.

This clonotype was picked up a small number of times. A read error may produce the germline difference seen at one junction end. The chain couples TRBV6-2 or TRBV6-3 to TRBJ2-7; TRBD2 is a possible D gene (5 bases). CDR3 length equals 16 residues. Per the germline V gene, CDR1 is MNHEY and CDR2 is SVGEGT. The CDR3 DNA reads as TGTGCCTGCAGTTACTCGAAAGCGGAGTCCGCTATTGGGCAGTACTTC. Translation: CACSYSKAESAIGQYF.

The rearrangement joins TRBV5-1 to TRBJ2-1, with 14 bases identical to TRBD2. V shed 2 bases, J shed 6 bases, and the junction held 4 bases outside the gene matches. This CDR3 is 16 amino acids long. Germline values: CDR1 SGHRS, CDR2 YFSETQ. In DNA form, the CDR3 reads TGCGCCAGCAGCTTCGGGACTAGCGGGAGTGCCAATGAGCAGTTCTTC. This codes for CASSFGTSGSANEQFF. The full variable domain, with the rest looked up from reference TRBV5-1 and TRBJ2-1, is KAGVTQTPRYLIKTRGQQVTLSCSPISGHRSVSWYQQTPGQGLQFLFEYFSETQRNKGNFPGRFSGRQFSNSRSEMNVSTLELGDSALYLCASSFGTSGSANEQFFGPGTRLTVL.

This clonotype was picked up a small number of times. The chain couples TRBV28 to TRBJ1-4, with D hard to call. The germline V and J ends were trimmed by 6 bases and 6 bases, with 11 bases remaining between them. CDR1 is MDHEN and CDR2 is SYDVKM in the germline V gene. This CDR3 is 13 amino acids long. The CDR3 DNA is TGTGCCAGCAGGGAGGGCGGGGATGAAAAACTGTTTTTT. Translated, it gives CASREGGDEKLFF.

The rearrangement joins TRBV11-2 to TRBJ2-5, with D tentatively TRBD1 (5 bases). The CDR3 has 15 amino acids. Germline V gene lookup returns CDR1 SGHAT and CDR2 FQNNGV. The V gene lost 0 bases and the J gene lost 4 bases, with 12 bases spanning the gap. CDR3 protein: CASSLDRGRAETQYF. The CDR3 nucleotides read TGTGCCAGCAGCTTAGATAGGGGTAGGGCAGAGACCCAGTACTTC.

This clonotype was observed at least ten times. This sequence joins TRBV6-1 and TRBJ1-5; possible D gene TRBD1, 6 bases. The ends were cut back, 5 bases at V and 5 bases at J, with 10 bases in the middle. The length of the CDR3 is 13 residues. Germline CDR1 is MNHNS and CDR2 is SASEGT. The CDR3 DNA is TGTGCCAGCAGTTCTGACAGGCATCAGCCCCAGCATTTT. This translates into CASSSDRHQPQHF.

The chain couples TRBV9 to TRBJ2-3; TRBD2 aligns across 7 bases. Losses at the gene ends were 0 bases for V and 5 bases for J; bases not matched to a gene: 6. CDR1 and CDR2 from the germline V gene are SGDLS and YYNGEE. The CDR3 spans 15 residues. Here the CDR3 DNA reads TGTGCCAGCAGCGTAGGTGGGAGGGCCGTAGATACGCAGTATTTT. It yields the protein CASSVGGRAVDTQYF. The whole variable domain, filled in from reference TRBV9 and TRBJ2-3, reads DSGVTQTPKHLITATGQRVTLRCSPRSGDLSVYWYQQSLDQGLQFLIQYYNGEERAKGNILERFSAQQFPDLHSELNLSSLELGDSALYFCASSVGGRAVDTQYFGPGTRLTVL.

This clonotype was picked up many times. The V call is TRBV20-1, the J call TRBJ2-5, with 12 bases aligning to TRBD2. The CDR3 sequence is 17 residues long. Germline V gene lookup returns CDR1 DFQATT and CDR2 SNEGSKA (reference sequence). The ends lost 0 bases at V and 5 bases at J; junction bases unmatched: 10. The CDR3 DNA is TGCAGTGCTAGAGATCGTGAGACTAGCGGGAGTTGGGAGACCCAGTACTTC. It yields the protein CSARDRETSGSWETQYF.

This clonotype was counted at least ten times. The V and J genes are TRBV7-9 and TRBJ2-1; TRBD2 matches 13 bases. Germline CDR1 is SEHNR and CDR2 is FQNEAQ (reference sequence). The CDR3 loop spans 16 amino acids. The ends lost 5 bases at V and 1 base at J; junction bases unmatched: 2. The CDR3 here is CASSPGLAGSYNEQFF. CDR3 sequence (DNA): TGTGCCAGCAGCCCGGGACTAGCGGGGTCCTACAATGAGCAGTTCTTC.